The next 17 T cell receptor beta chains were all read from a single sample in a study of blood T cell repertoires in COVID-19. The data were produced by immunoSEQ multiplex PCR, yet TCRdb's version contains in-frame clones alone and is incomplete. The sample has 250,000 or so clones, roughly 80% seen once. Specimen: peripheral blood. All receptors derive from a woman in her seventies with acute or convalescent COVID-19.

The chain recombines TRBV19 with TRBJ2-5; 11 nucleotides match TRBD1. The V gene's germline CDR1 is LNHDA and CDR2 SQIVND (reference sequence). CDR3 length: 15 residues. The J segment lost 2 bases and the V segment lost 4 bases, leaving 3 bases of the junction unmatched. DNA for the CDR3: TGTGCCAGTAGTACTGGGACAGGGGGACAAGAGACCCAGTACTTC. This translates into CASSTGTGGQETQYF.

The chain joins TRBV15 to TRBJ1-2, with 9 nucleotides matching TRBD1. V lost 0 bases to trimming and J lost 1 base; unmatched junction nucleotides: 12. The CDR3 is 19 amino acids. CDR1 and CDR2 (germline): LNHNV, YYDKDF (reference sequence). This CDR3 reads CATSRERGTGISINYGYTF. CDR3 sequence (DNA): TGTGCCACCAGCAGAGAACGAGGGACAGGGATTTCGATTAACTATGGCTACACCTTC.

The V and J genes are TRBV19 and TRBJ1-5; 8 bases align to TRBD1. V lost 10 bases and J lost 4; bases outside the gene matches: 6. Germline CDR1 reads LNHDA; CDR2 reads SQIVND (reference sequence). The CDR3 spans 13 residues. The CDR3 DNA is TGTGCCACCTCCGACAGGGGAAATCAGCCCCAGCATTTT. Residues: CATSDRGNQPQHF.

This clone occurred once. J is TRBJ1-2 and V is TRBV5-1; 9 positions agree with TRBD1. V shed 4 bases and J 12 bases; nucleotides not matched to a gene: 7. From germline, CDR1 is SGHRS and CDR2 YFSETQ. This CDR3 spans 12 amino acids. The CDR3 DNA is TGCGCCAGCAGCCCGGACAGGGGAGAAGACACCTTC. This sequence encodes CASSPDRGEDTF.

V gene TRBV5-1 combines with J gene TRBJ1-1; 7 nucleotides line up with TRBD1. This CDR3 is 16 amino acids long. The germline V gene has CDR1 SGHRS and CDR2 YFSETQ. V shed 0 bases, J shed 0 bases, and the junction held 5 bases outside the gene matches. CDR3 loop: CASSLATGQLNTEAFF. CDR3 DNA sequence: TGCGCCAGCAGCTTGGCCACGGGACAGCTGAACACTGAAGCTTTCTTT.

The rearrangement uses TRBV5-4 and TRBJ1-5; 7 bases align to TRBD1. CDR1 is SGHNT and CDR2 is YYREEE in the germline V gene (reference sequence). V dropped 4 bases and J dropped 5; count of bases not matched to a gene: 6. The CDR3 covers 14 residues. CDR3 sequence reads: CASSRQGEDQPQHF. The CDR3 DNA sequence: TGTGCCAGCAGCCGGCAGGGGGAAGATCAGCCCCAGCATTTT. The variable domain in full, with the rest retrieved from reference TRBV5-4 and TRBJ1-5, is ETGVTQSPTHLIKTRGQQVTLRCSSQSGHNTVSWYQQALGQGPQFIFQYYREEENGRGNFPPRFSGLQFPNYSSELNVNALELDDSALYLCASSRQGEDQPQHFGDGTRLSIL.

CDR3 coding DNA: TGTGCCAGCAGTCGGACAGGGATGAACGAAAAACTGTTTTTT. Protein product: CASSRTGMNEKLFF. The chain uses TRBV4-2 and TRBJ1-4; 8 bases match TRBD1. Germline CDR1 LGHNA, CDR2 YNFKEQ. The CDR3 has 14 residues. After removal of 6 bases from V and 8 bases from J, the junction contained 8 bases not matched to a gene.

This chain connects TRBV28 to TRBJ1-3; TRBD1 is a possible D gene (6 bases). V lost 5 bases, J lost 8 bases, and 31 bases lay in between. Germline CDR1 MDHEN, CDR2 SYDVKM. The CDR3 is 19 amino acids. CDR3 residues: CASSPGGPALGIKDDTIYF. The DNA for the CDR3 is TGTGCCAGCAGTCCGGGGGGCCCCGCGTTAGGTATTAAGGATGACACCATATATTTT.

This clone was recorded only once. The chain uses TRBV9 and TRBJ1-3; D remains ambiguous. V dropped 0 bases and J dropped 0 bases, with 7 bases sitting between them. The germline gives CDR1 SGDLS, CDR2 YYNGEE. The CDR3 loop spans 15 amino acids. The CDR3 DNA sequence: TGTGCCAGCAGCGTAGGCGGAGACTCTGGAAACACCATATATTTT. This encodes CASSVGGDSGNTIYF.

V usage is TRBV5-6 and J usage is TRBJ1-2, with a possible D match to TRBD1 (6 bases). V lost 1 base and J 3 bases, leaving 13 bases between the germline ends. CDR1 SGHDT and CDR2 YYEEEE come from the germline V gene. The length of the CDR3 is 15 residues. The CDR3 here is CASSLPGGLDYGYTF. In DNA, the CDR3 is TGTGCCAGCAGCTTGCCCGGGGGGCTCGACTATGGCTACACCTTC. Full variable domain (outside the CDR3, taken from reference TRBV5-6 and TRBJ1-2): DAGVTQSPTHLIKTRGQQVTLRCSPKSGHDTVSWYQQALGQGPQFIFQYYEEEERQRGNFPDRFSGHQFPNYSSELNVNALLLGDSALYLCASSLPGGLDYGYTFGSGTRLTVV.

The chain carries TRBV27 and TRBJ2-2; possible D gene TRBD2, 5 bases. V was trimmed by 6 bases and J by 3 bases, leaving 11 bases between them. The CDR3 loop spans 14 amino acids. Germline V CDR1 and CDR2: MNHEY, SMNVEV (reference sequence). In DNA form, the CDR3 reads TGTGCCAGCAGCCGCCCGGGGTACACCGGGGAGCTGTTTTTT. Amino acid sequence: CASSRPGYTGELFF.

The chain has TRBV3-1 (or the pseudogene TRBV3-2) and TRBJ1-3; D ambiguous. The CDR3 runs to 17 residues. Trimming left V 5 bases short and J 0 bases short, with 17 bases between. CDR1 LGHDT and CDR2 YNNKEL come from the germline V gene (reference sequence). Written as DNA, the CDR3 is TGTGCCAGCAGCTTAACGGGTCTCCAGAACTCTGGAAACACCATATATTTT. Translated: CASSLTGLQNSGNTIYF.

The chain combines TRBV5-6 with TRBJ1-4; TRBD1 matches at 10 bases. Germline V gives CDR1 SGHDT, CDR2 YYEEEE. The CDR3 covers 15 residues. With V trimmed by 4 bases and J by 8 bases, 8 bases remained unmatched. CDR3 in amino acids: CASSVGQGDKEKLFF. In DNA form, the CDR3 reads TGTGCCAGCAGCGTCGGACAGGGGGATAAGGAAAAACTGTTTTTT.

This sequence joins TRBV3-1 (or the pseudogene TRBV3-2) and TRBJ2-1; 7 bases are a match to TRBD2. CDR1 is LGHDT, CDR2 YNNKEL, per germline (reference sequence). The CDR3 loop spans 13 amino acids. V lost 7 bases, J lost 5 bases, and 5 bases stayed unmatched. The CDR3 DNA reads TGTGCCAGCACCACGGGGGGACACAATGAGCAGTTCTTC. Amino acid sequence: CASTTGGHNEQFF.

This chain uses TRBV4-2 with TRBJ1-2; D unresolved. The CDR3 has 15 amino acids. V was cut by 1 base and J by 4 bases, with 13 bases left in between. Per germline, CDR1 LGHNA and CDR2 YNFKEQ. CDR3 DNA sequence: TGTGCCAGCAGCCAAGGGGCTCTCCTACGCTATGGCTACACCTTC. Encoded protein: CASSQGALLRYGYTF.

The chain employs TRBV12-3 or TRBV12-4 and TRBJ1-2, with a tentative D call TRBD1 (6 bases). CDR3 size: 12 residues. Trimming pared 8 bases from V and 8 bases from J, leaving 15 bases between. CDR3 sequence (DNA): TGTGCCAGCTGGAGGGGGGAGGGAGGCTACACCTTC. Its translation: CASWRGEGGYTF.

The V call is TRBV19, the J call TRBJ1-5, with D tentatively TRBD1 (6 bases). V was clipped by 5 bases and J by 3 bases, with 14 bases between them. This CDR3 spans 15 amino acids. The V gene's germline CDR1 is LNHDA and CDR2 SQIVND (reference sequence). The CDR3 spells CASSQTGGHNQPQHF. In DNA form, the CDR3 reads TGTGCCAGTAGTCAAACTGGGGGCCACAATCAGCCCCAGCATTTT.